This TCR beta chain was recorded in a study of T cell repertoires in cytomegalovirus infection. Study in general: Recently identified HLA-C-restricted and well-studied HLA-B-restricted CMV epitopes were used. Carrying CMV and the relevant HLA type showed in public TCR beta signatures. General study points: The ex vivo response was dominated by HLA-C-restricted CMV-specific TCR beta clonotypes.

J lost 4 bases, V lost 4 bases, and 12 bases had no gene match. Germline CDR1 MNHNS, CDR2 SASEGT. The CDR3 runs 16 residues. TCRdb re-analysed the reads in MiXCR, keeping a single row per CDR3 protein. The profile shows approximately 770,000 distinct CDR3 sequences, just under 30% of them singletons. Comments on this clonotype: Its antigen is currently unknown.

The sample here was cultured CD8+ T cells from PBMCs, taken from culture after CMV antigen stimulation. V usage is TRBV6-1 and J usage is TRBJ2-7; 8 bases align to TRBD1. This TCR was sampled from a human donor in good health (CMV status not recorded). Some clones in this sample may be carry-over from other donors' samples. The CDR3 protein is CASSALTGEGVYEQYF. DNA of the CDR3: TGTGCCAGCAGTGCGCTGACAGGGGAAGGGGTTTACGAGCAGTACTTC.